The following is a T cell receptor beta chain sequence with its context. The antigen remains unidentified. Measured with immunoSEQ multiplex PCR; TCRdb has only the in-frame clones, and not every one. Here the sample spans tens of thousands of clones, about 72% being singletons. This entry belongs to a study of radiotherapy plus CTLA-4 blockade in lung cancer. Study-level results: Strongest reported response predictors: early blood clone changes and post-radiation interferon-beta. Peripheral blood showed expansion of tumor-derived TCR clones after radiotherapy and ipilimumab.

CDR3 length: 17 residues. V lost 5 bases, J lost 8 bases, and 14 bases stayed unmatched. The germline V gene encodes CDR1 LNHDA and CDR2 SQIVND (reference sequence). Sequencing used peripheral blood, obtained from a patient treated with radiotherapy plus ipilimumab. The clonotype was recovered from a human donor with non-small cell lung cancer whose response to radiotherapy plus ipilimumab could not be evaluated. This chain uses TRBV19 with TRBJ1-4; 10 nucleotides line up with TRBD1. The CDR3 loop is CASSAGTGAKSEEKLFF. The DNA for the CDR3 is TGTGCCAGTAGTGCCGGGACAGGGGCAAAAAGTGAGGAAAAACTGTTTTTT. Combining the CDR3 with reference TRBV19 and TRBJ1-4 gives the whole variable domain DGGITQSPKYLFRKEGQNVTLSCEQNLNHDAMYWYRQDPGQGLRLIYYSQIVNDFQKGDIAEGYSVSREKKESFPLTVTSAQKNPTAFYLCASSAGTGAKSEEKLFFGSGTQLSVL.